This TCR beta chain was found in a study of blood T cell repertoires in COVID-19 (TCRdb year 2020). Regarding the complete study: Samples covering the acute and convalescent phases of COVID-19 were provided by collaborators in the United States, Italy and Spain. Sample metadata almost always included a de-identified subject ID, COVID-19 status, age in years and sex. The dataset comprised deeply sampled blood TCRbeta repertoires from subjects exposed to, actively infected with, or recovered from COVID-19. HLA class I and class II types, where available, came from metadata supplied by the sample provider rather than from assay-based typing. The repertoires were released in a freely available public database meant as a resource for research on the immune response to SARS-CoV-2. The prospective study material was composed of cDNA or gDNA derived from T cells, B-cell-depleted T cells, or PBMCs. Samples were obtained from the ongoing ImmuneRACE study (first 160 participants) and from 1,254 subjects provided by 6 global collaborators.

The immunoSEQ Assay, a bias-controlled multiplex PCR, was used to amplify TCRbeta CDR3 regions from genomic DNA. From the authors' description of their analysis: The number of nucleated cells in each sample was estimated from the amplification of reference gene primers within the assay. To quantify the absolute abundance of each unique TCRbeta CDR3 rearrangement, sequence reads were collapsed and filtered. For each sample, productive Simpson clonality was calculated as the square root of Simpson's diversity index over productive rearrangements. This immuneACCESS table, as held by TCRdb, lists in-frame sequences with V and J called but not all clones. Of the missing ones, under half trace to an unresolved V gene in checked studies; the others have no known cause. Clonal size and the V and J genes are those of that table, whereas D and trimming came from the DNA. The sample table records about 230,000 clones; about four fifths of these occur just once. The ten largest clones take up around 1.8% of the sample.

Points on this clone: Its recognized antigen is unknown. Qualities for individual bases were not recorded, and no much larger clone is one base off.

Trimming removed 5 bases from V and 3 bases from J; the gene matches leave 8 bases unexplained. From the cysteine up to the phenylalanine, the CDR3 has a length of 16 residues. Kept here is only the CDR3 DNA, which spans 48 bases and is read in frame from base 1. The CDR1 and CDR2 encoded by the germline V gene (reference sequence) are MNHEY and SMNVEV. Results and caveats for the whole study, not just this receptor: The amount of clinical and demographic metadata varied by source and participant and was provided uncurated.

Participants in the prospective study were enrolled through a virtual design, were aged roughly 18 to 100 years, and lived in 24 United States geographic areas. To assign participants to cohorts, the prospective study relied on clinical history that participants themselves reported in a screening survey and a study questionnaire. Recovered participants in ImmuneRACE Cohort 3 were defined as having two consecutive negative NP/OP PCR tests, clearance from a healthcare professional, or resolution of symptoms. Mobile phlebotomists in the prospective study collected whole blood, serum and a nasopharyngeal or oropharyngeal swab from every participant. Participants in the prospective study had the option to provide additional blood draws and questionnaires over a 2-month period. Before DNA extraction, prospective study blood samples were shipped either frozen or at room temperature.

The specimen sequenced was PBMCs or T cells enriched from blood (not recorded which). This receptor was identified in a man aged 55-75 years who had recovered from COVID-19. The chain employs TRBV27 and TRBJ2-2; 8 nucleotides in the junction match TRBD1. The CDR3 reads as follows: CASSVTQGVYTGELFF. The nucleotide sequence is TGTGCCAGCAGTGTCACACAGGGGGTTTACACCGGGGAGCTGTTTTTT.